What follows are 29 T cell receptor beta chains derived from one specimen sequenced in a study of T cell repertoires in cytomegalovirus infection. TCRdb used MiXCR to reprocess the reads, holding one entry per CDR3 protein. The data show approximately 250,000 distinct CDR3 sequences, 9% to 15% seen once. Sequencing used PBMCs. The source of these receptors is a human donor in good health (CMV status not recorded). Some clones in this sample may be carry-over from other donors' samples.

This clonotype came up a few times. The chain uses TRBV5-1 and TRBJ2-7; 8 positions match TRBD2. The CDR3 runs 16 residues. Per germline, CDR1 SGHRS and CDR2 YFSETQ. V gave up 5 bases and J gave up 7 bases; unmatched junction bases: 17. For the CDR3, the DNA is TGCGCCAGCAGTACTAGCGGTAGCGGGATGAGGGGAGAGCAGTACTTC. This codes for CASSTSGSGMRGEQYF.

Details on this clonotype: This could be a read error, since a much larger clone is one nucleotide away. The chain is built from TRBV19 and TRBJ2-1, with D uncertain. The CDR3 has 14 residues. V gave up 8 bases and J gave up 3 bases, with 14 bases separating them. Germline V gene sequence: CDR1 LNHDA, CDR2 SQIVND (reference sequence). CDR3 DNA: TGTGCCAGTGGAGAGCAGGTTTACTACAATGAGCAGTTCTTC. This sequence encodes CASGEQVYYNEQFF. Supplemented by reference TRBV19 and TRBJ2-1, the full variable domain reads DGGITQSPKYLFRKEGQNVTLSCEQNLNHDAMYWYRQDPGQGLRLIYYSQIVNDFQKGDIAEGYSVSREKKESFPLTVTSAQKNPTAFYLCASGEQVYYNEQFFGPGTRLTVL.

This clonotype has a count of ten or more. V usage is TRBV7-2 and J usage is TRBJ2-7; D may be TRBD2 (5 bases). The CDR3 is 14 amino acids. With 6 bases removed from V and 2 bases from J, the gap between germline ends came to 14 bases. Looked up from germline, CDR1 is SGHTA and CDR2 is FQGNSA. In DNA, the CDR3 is TGTGCCAGCAGTCTTCGTAGCGCGCCCTACGAGCAGTACTTC. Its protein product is CASSLRSAPYEQYF.

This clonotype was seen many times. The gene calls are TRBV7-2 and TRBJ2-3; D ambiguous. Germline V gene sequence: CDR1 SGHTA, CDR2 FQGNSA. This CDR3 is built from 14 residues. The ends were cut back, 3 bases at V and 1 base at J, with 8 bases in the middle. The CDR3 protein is CASSFRRGTDTQYF. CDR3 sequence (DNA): TGTGCCAGCAGCTTCCGCCGCGGCACAGATACGCAGTATTTT.

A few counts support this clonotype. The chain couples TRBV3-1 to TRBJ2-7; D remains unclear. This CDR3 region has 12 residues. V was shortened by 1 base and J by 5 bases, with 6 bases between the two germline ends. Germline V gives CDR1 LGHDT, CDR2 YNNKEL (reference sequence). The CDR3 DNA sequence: TGTGCCAGCAGCCAAGTAGAGCACGAGCAGTACTTC. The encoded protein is CASSQVEHEQYF.

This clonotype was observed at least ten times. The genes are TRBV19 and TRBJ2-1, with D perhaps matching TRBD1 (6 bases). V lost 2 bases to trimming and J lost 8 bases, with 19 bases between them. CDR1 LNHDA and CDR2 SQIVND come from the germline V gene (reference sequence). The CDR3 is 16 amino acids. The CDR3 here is CASSINRGPEGDEQFF. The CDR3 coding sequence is TGTGCCAGTAGTATAAATCGGGGACCTGAGGGGGATGAGCAGTTCTTC.

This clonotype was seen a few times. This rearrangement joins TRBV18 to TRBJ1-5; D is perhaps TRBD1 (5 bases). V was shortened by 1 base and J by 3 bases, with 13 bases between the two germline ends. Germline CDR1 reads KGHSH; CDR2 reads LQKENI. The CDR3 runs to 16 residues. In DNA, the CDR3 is TGTGCCAGCTCACCACAGGGGAGGTTCGACAATCAGCCCCAGCATTTT. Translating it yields CASSPQGRFDNQPQHF.

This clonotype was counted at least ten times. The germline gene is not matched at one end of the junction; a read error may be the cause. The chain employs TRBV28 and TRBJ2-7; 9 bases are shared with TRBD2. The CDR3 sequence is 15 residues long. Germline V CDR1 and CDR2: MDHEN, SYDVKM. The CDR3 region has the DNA TGTGCCAGCAGTTTACTTTCTAGCGGGACGCCCCGCATGGACTTC. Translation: CASSLLSSGTPRMDF.

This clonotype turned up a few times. This CDR3 reads CASSEMGQQETQYF. The CDR3 coding sequence is TGTGCCAGCAGTGAAATGGGACAGCAAGAGACCCAGTACTTC. The rearrangement uses TRBV6-1 and TRBJ2-5; 7 positions match TRBD1. J was trimmed by 2 bases and V by 2 bases; bases with no gene match: 2. The CDR3 extends over 14 amino acids. Germline V CDR1 and CDR2: MNHNS, SASEGT.

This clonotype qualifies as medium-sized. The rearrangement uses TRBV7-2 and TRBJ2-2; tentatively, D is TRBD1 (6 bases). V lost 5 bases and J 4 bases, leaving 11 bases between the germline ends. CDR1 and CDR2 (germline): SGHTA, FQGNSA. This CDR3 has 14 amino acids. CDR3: CASSRGGVTGELFF. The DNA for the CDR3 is TGTGCCAGCAGCCGAGGGGGAGTCACCGGGGAGCTGTTTTTT.

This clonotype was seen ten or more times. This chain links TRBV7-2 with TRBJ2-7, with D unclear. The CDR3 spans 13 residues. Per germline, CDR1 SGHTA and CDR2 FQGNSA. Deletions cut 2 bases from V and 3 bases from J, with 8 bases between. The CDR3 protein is CASSLNFRYEQYF. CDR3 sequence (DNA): TGTGCCAGCAGCTTAAACTTTCGCTACGAGCAGTACTTC.

Here the CDR3 DNA reads TGTGCCAGCATGGGGCACACCGGGGAGCTGTTTTTT. This encodes CASMGHTGELFF. The chain recombines TRBV2 with TRBJ2-2, with D maybe TRBD1 (5 bases). CDR1 and CDR2 (germline): SNHLY, FYNNEI. V was pared by 7 bases and J by 3 bases, with 6 bases between. The CDR3 contains 12 residues.

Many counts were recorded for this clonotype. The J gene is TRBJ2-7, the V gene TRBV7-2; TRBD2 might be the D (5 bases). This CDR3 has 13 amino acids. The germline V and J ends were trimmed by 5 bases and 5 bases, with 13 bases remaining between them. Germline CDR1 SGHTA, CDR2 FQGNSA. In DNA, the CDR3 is TGTGCCAGCAGCCACGCGGGCCCCAACGAGCAGTACTTC. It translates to CASSHAGPNEQYF.

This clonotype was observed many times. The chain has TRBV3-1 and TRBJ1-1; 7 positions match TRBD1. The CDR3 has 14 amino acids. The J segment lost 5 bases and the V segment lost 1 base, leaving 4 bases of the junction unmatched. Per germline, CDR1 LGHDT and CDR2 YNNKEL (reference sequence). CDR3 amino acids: CASSQVQGGTEAFF. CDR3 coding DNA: TGTGCCAGCAGCCAAGTCCAGGGGGGGACTGAAGCTTTCTTT.

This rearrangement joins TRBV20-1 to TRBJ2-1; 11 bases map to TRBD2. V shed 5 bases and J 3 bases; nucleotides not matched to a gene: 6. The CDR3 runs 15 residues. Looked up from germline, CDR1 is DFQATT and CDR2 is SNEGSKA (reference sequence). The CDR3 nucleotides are TGCAGTGCTCCCAGAGGGACTAGCGGCTACAATGAGCAGTTCTTC. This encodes CSAPRGTSGYNEQFF.

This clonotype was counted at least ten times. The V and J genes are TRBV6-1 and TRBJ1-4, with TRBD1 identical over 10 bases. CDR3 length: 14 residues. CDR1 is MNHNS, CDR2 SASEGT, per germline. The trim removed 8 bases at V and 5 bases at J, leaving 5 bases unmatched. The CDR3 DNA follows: TGTGCCAGCCGACGACAGGGGGCAAATGAAAAACTGTTTTTT. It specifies CASRRQGANEKLFF.

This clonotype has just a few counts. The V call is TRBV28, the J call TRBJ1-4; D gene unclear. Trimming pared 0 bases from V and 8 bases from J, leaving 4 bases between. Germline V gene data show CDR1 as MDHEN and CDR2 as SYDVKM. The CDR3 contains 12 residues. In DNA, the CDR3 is TGTGCCAGCAGTTTATGGGCGGAAAAACTGTTTTTT. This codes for CASSLWAEKLFF.

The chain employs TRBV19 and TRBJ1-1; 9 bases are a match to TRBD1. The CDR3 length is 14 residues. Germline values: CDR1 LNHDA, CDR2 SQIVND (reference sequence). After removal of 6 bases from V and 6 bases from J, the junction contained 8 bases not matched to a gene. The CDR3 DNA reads TGTGCCAGTAGCGAGACAGGGGGAAACGCTGAAGCTTTCTTT. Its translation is CASSETGGNAEAFF.

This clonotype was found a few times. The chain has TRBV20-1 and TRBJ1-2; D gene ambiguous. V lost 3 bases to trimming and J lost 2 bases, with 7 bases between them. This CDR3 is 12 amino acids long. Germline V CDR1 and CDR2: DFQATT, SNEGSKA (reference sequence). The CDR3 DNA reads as TGCAGTGCTAGGGGCCCGAACTATGGCTACACCTTC. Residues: CSARGPNYGYTF.

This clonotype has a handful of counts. The CDR3 spells CASSLDGFLTGQETQYF. DNA for the CDR3: TGTGCCAGCAGCTTGGATGGATTCTTGACAGGCCAAGAGACCCAGTACTTC. This chain connects TRBV5-5 to TRBJ2-5, with D possibly being TRBD1 (6 bases). V was shortened by 0 bases and J by 1 base, with 16 bases between the two germline ends. The CDR3 extends over 17 amino acids. Germline V gene sequence: CDR1 SGHKS, CDR2 YYEKEE (reference sequence).

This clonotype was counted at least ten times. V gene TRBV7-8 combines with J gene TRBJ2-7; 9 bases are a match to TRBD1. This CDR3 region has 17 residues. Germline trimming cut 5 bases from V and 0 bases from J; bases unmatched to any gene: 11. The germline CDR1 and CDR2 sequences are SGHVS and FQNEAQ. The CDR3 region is CASSLGVGTGNSYEQYF. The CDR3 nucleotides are TGTGCCAGCAGCCTTGGGGTGGGGACAGGGAACTCCTACGAGCAGTACTTC. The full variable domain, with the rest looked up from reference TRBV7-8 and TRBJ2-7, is GAGVSQSPRYKVAKRGQDVALRCDPISGHVSLFWYQQALGQGPEFLTYFQNEAQLDKSGLPSDRFFAERPEGSVSTLKIQRTQQEDSAVYLCASSLGVGTGNSYEQYFGPGTRLTVT.

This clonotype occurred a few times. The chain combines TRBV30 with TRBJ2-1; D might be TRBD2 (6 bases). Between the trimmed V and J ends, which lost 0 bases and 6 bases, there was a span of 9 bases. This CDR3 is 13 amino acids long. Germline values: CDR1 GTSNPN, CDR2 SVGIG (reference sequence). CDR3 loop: CAWSVLRGNEQFF. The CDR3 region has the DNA TGTGCCTGGAGTGTATTGCGGGGCAATGAGCAGTTCTTC.

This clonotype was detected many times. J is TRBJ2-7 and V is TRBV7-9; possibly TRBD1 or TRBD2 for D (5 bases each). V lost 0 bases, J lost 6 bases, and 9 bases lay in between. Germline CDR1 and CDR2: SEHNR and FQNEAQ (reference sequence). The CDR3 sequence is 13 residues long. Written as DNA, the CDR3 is TGTGCCAGCAGCTTAGCAGTAGGGACCGAGCAGTACTTC. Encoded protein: CASSLAVGTEQYF.

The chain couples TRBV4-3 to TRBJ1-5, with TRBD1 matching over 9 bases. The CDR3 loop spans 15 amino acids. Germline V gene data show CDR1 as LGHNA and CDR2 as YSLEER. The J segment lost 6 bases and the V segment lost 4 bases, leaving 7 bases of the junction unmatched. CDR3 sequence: CASSLDHRGPQPQHF. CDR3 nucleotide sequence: TGCGCCAGCAGCCTCGATCACAGGGGGCCTCAGCCCCAGCATTTT.

The CDR3 bases are TGTGCCAGCAGCCCTTTCTCCTACAATGAGCAGTTCTTC. It encodes CASSPFSYNEQFF. This chain connects TRBV28 to TRBJ2-1; no firm D call. Trimming cost V 6 bases and J 0 bases, with 6 bases left between them. CDR3 length: 13 amino acids. Germline CDR1 and CDR2: MDHEN and SYDVKM.

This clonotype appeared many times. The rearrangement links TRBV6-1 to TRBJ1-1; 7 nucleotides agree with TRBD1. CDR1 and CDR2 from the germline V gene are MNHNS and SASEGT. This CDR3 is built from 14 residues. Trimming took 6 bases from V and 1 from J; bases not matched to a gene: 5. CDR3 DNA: TGTGCCAGCAGGTCTTCAGGGGGGAACACTGAAGCTTTCTTT. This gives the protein CASRSSGGNTEAFF.

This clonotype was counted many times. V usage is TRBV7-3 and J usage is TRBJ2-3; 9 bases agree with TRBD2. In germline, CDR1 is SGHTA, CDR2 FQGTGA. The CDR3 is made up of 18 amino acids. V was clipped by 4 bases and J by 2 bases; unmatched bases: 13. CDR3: CASSSLINAGGTTDTQYF. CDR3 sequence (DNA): TGTGCCAGCAGCTCCCTTATAAATGCGGGAGGGACCACAGATACGCAGTATTTT.

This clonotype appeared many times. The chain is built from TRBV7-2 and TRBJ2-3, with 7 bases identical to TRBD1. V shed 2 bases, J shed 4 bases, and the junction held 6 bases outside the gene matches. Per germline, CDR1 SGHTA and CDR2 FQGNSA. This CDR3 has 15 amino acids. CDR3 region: CASSLSDRVADTQYF. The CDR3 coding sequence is TGTGCCAGCAGCTTAAGTGACAGGGTGGCAGATACGCAGTATTTT.

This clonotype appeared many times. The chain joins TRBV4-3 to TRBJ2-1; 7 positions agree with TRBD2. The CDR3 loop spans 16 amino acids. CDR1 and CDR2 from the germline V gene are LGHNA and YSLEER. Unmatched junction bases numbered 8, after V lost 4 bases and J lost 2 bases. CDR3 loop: CASSREGLLAYNEQFF. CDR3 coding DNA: TGCGCCAGCAGCCGGGAGGGACTCCTAGCCTACAATGAGCAGTTCTTC.